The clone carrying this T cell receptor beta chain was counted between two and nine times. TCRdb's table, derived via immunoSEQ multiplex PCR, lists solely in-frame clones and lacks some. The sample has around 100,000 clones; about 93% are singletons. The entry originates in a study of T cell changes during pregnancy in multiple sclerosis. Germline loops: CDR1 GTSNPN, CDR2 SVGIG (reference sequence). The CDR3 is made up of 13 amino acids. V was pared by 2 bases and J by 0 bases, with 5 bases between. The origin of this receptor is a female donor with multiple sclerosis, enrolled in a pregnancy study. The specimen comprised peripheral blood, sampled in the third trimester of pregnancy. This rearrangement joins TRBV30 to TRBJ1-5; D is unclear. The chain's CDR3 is CAWSSGSNQPQHF. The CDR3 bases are TGTGCCTGGAGTAGCGGTAGCAATCAGCCCCAGCATTTT.